This section outlines one T cell receptor (beta chain) sequence together with its context. Its matching antigen is unknown. The germline V gene encodes CDR1 SGHAT and CDR2 FQNNGV. The CDR3 covers 15 residues. The J segment lost 10 bases and the V segment lost 7 bases, leaving 17 bases of the junction unmatched. The treatment was: oral pan-JAK inhibitor, 5-10 mg twice daily. The authors extracted RNA and reverse transcribed it into cDNA as the sequencing template. The protocol was immunoSEQ multiplex PCR, while the TCRdb copy is restricted to in-frame clones and leaves out a portion. This table holds hundreds of thousands of clones, roughly 66% found once. The sample is drawn from a study of CD8+ T cells in alopecia areata. For the study at large: Those treated were given oral tofacitinib at 5 to 10 mg twice daily. Study-wide results and limits: On tofacitinib, scalp clonality and expanded CD8+ clones among top 100 fell significantly. Having just one nonresponder leaves the connection between baseline CD8+ expansion and response unresolved.

This chain links TRBV11-2 with TRBJ1-1; TRBD1 matches 8 bases. Sequenced material: CD4+ T cells sorted from blood, taken between weeks 44 and 45, from a patient treated with tofacitinib. This receptor was identified in a human donor with alopecia areata. The CDR3 bases are TGTGCCAGCAAACAGACTCAGGGGGCGCGAGTTGGAGCTTTCTTT. Its protein is CASKQTQGARVGAFF.